The clone carrying this T cell receptor (beta chain) was observed a few times. This sample is drawn from a study of blood T cell repertoires in COVID-19. About the research overall: Samples of COVID-19 (acute and convalescent) were obtained from the United States, Italy and Spain. The cDNA or gDNA used as material had been derived from T cells, B-cell-depleted T cells, or PBMCs.

As processed by the authors: The authors estimated nucleated cell counts from reference gene primer amplification. Produced via immunoSEQ multiplex PCR; TCRdb's table is partial and in-frame only. That table is the source of V, J and clone size, and D and trimming were worked out from the DNA. Among some 190,000 clones listed, less than 85% were seen once. The germline V gene encodes CDR1 GTSNPN and CDR2 SVGIG (reference sequence). V lost 3 bases and J lost 4, with 9 bases in between. The CDR3 extends over 12 amino acids. V gene TRBV30 combines with J gene TRBJ1-1, with D possibly TRBD1 on 5 matching bases. The TCR comes from a woman aged 45-60 years with acute or convalescent COVID-19. The specimen sequenced was peripheral blood. The DNA of the CDR3 is TGTGCCTGGAGGGGGGGGATCACTGAAGCTTTCTTT. Translated: CAWRGGITEAFF.